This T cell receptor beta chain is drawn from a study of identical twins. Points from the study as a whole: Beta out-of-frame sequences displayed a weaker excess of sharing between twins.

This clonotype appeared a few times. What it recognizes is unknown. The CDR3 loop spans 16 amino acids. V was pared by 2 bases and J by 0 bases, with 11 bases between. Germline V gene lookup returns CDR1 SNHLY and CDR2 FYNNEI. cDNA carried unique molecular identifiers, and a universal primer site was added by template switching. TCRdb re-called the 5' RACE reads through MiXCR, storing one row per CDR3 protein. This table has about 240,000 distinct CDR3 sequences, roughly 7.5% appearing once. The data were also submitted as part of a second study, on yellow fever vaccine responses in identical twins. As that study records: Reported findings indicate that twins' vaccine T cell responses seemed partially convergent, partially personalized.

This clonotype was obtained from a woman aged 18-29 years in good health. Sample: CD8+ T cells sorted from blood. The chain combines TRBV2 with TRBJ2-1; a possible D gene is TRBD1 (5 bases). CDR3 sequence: CASSESRAISYNEQFF. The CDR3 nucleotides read TGTGCCAGCAGTGAATCCAGGGCTATCTCCTACAATGAGCAGTTCTTC.